This TCR beta chain derives from a study of identical twins (dated by TCRdb to about 2016). Background on the whole study: The study deep-sequenced TCR alpha and beta repertoires from monozygotic twins, unrelated adults of various ages and cord blood to test whether fetal clonotypes persist. To rule out contamination, the twin experiments were replicated at different times with different library preparation protocols.

Trimming at the junction amounts to 9 bases on V and 7 bases on J, and the germline ends lie 15 bases apart. The CDR3 covers 12 residues, taking in both the cysteine and the phenylalanine. The sequence is cut down to CDR3 DNA, 36 bases in frame from base 1. From a lookup of the germline V gene, CDR1 and CDR2 are SNHLY and FYNNEI. Of note for this clonotype: There is no known antigen for this receptor. No much larger clonotype is one base removed from it; base qualities were not supplied.

Broader findings and caveats from the paper: Out-of-frame TCR alpha sequences shared between twins showed an excess of low generation-probability sequences compared with coincidental sharing between unrelated individuals. Because the same donors could not be followed over many years, the conclusions depended on cross-sectional statistical analysis. Fewer insertions were carried by abundant cord blood beta clonotypes, a similar but weaker trend appeared in young adult naive repertoires, and no such trend appeared in memory repertoires. A weaker excess of twin sharing was found in beta out-of-frame sequences because the signal-to-noise ratio was lowered by fewer shared sequences. Recombination models systematically underestimated out-of-frame TCR alpha sharing in monozygotic twins but agreed with sharing between unrelated individuals. Invariant T cells such as MAIT and iNKT could partly confound zero-insertion analyses, though diverse VJ usage argued against this for most clonotypes.

To prepare the library, 5' RACE was applied. Sequencing was carried out with an Illumina HiSeq 2000. A universal primer binding site was introduced by template switching, and a unique molecular identifier was present in the final cDNA, enabling accurate counting of TCR cDNA molecules. Specific primers in the conserved constant-segment region were used to synthesize first-strand cDNA for TCR alpha and beta chains. To control for contamination, every cDNA library carried two barcodes: a SMART-Mk sample barcode plus Illumina barcodes. Two successive PCR steps introduced TruSeq adapter sequences along with Illumina sample barcodes. Sequencing of the TCR alpha and beta cDNA libraries was done on the Illumina HiSeq platform using custom primers. The original methods were these. MiGEC was used to process raw reads and extract unique molecular identifiers, and MiXCR was used to find CDR3 positions. For each individual, recombination models were inferred using an EM algorithm with the repgenHMM and IGoR tools. The analysis of shared clonotypes was done with the tcR package in R, with sharing normalized by the product of cloneset sizes. To study raw recombination free of thymic and clonal selection effects, out-of-frame nonproductive sequences were analyzed. TCRdb reworked the public reads: Q25 trimming with fastp, MiXCR clone assembly, productive beta chains retained. All rows with the same CDR3 protein become a single entry with the most common DNA and genes. The V and J calls and clone size are TCRdb's, not the authors'. In all, the sample holds some 500,000 distinct CDR3 sequences, and more than 9% of those were seen once. Roughly 3.2% of the sample lies in the top ten.

All donors were healthy Caucasians. Three pairs of female monozygotic twins, all aged roughly 18 to 30 years, made up the twin cohort. RNA for TCR libraries was isolated from peripheral blood mononuclear cells. This same sample was also part of a study on yellow fever vaccine responses in identical twins. As the second publication notes: The authors reported that the T cell response to vaccination in identical twins appeared partly convergent and partly personalized. In identical twins, the study followed T cell clones that responded to the vaccine with precision.

The rearranged segments are TRBV2 and TRBJ2-5, with TRBD2 as a weak D call on 6 bases. The sequence was obtained from a young woman in good health. Material for sequencing was PBMCs. Here the CDR3 is given as CARTGAGGTQYF. In nucleotides, the sequence is TGTGCCAGAACGGGAGCCGGGGGGACCCAGTACTTC.